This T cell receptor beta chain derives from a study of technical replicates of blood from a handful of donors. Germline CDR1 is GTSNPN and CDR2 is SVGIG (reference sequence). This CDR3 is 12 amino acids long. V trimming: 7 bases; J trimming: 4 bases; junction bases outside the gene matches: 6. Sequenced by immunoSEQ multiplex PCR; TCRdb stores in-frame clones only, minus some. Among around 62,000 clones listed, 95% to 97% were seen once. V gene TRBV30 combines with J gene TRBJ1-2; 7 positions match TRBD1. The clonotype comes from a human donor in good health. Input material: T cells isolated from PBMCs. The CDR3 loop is CASDREPYGYTF. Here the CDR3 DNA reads TGTGCCTCCGACAGGGAACCCTATGGCTACACCTTC.